Each of the 9 T cell receptor beta chains below was sequenced from the same sample in a study of T cell responses to AZD1222 COVID-19 vaccine. This table comes from immunoSEQ multiplex PCR, and its TCRdb copy is limited to in-frame clones, with some not included. The sample includes about 180,000 clones, 88% of them seen just once. Sample: peripheral blood, taken 28 days after the second AZD1222 dose. These receptors were taken from an adult who received the AZD1222 COVID-19 vaccine.

This sequence joins TRBV12-3 or TRBV12-4 and TRBJ2-7; the D gene is possibly TRBD1 (6 bases). V was pared by 7 bases and J by 3 bases, with 10 bases between. There are 12 residues in the CDR3. As DNA, the CDR3 is TGTGCCAGCACCCTAGGGGGCTACGAGCAGTACTTC. Translating gives CASTLGGYEQYF.

J is TRBJ2-1 and V is TRBV28, with 7 bases aligning to TRBD1. V trimming: 5 bases; J trimming: 5 bases; junction bases outside the gene matches: 6. The germline CDR1 and CDR2 sequences are MDHEN and SYDVKM. The CDR3 is made up of 14 amino acids. For the CDR3, the DNA is TGTGCCAGCAGTGAGACAGGGTTGGACAATGAGCAGTTCTTC. It translates to CASSETGLDNEQFF.

V gene TRBV7-9 combines with J gene TRBJ2-2; D is perhaps TRBD2 (6 bases). The CDR3 is 15 residues long. V lost 6 bases to trimming and J lost 1 base, with 12 bases between them. Germline V lookup: CDR1 SEHNR, CDR2 FQNEAQ (reference sequence). The chain's CDR3 is CASSRVAVNTGELFF. The DNA of the CDR3 is TGTGCCAGCAGTCGAGTAGCGGTGAACACCGGGGAGCTGTTTTTT.

The chain carries TRBV27 and TRBJ2-1; no clear D. Trimming cost V 6 bases and J 5 bases, with 14 bases left between them. Germline assignment: CDR1 MNHEY and CDR2 SMNVEV (reference sequence). The CDR3 runs 14 residues. CDR3 region: CASSLSKTDNEQFF. CDR3 nucleotides: TGTGCCAGCAGCCTTTCAAAGACGGACAATGAGCAGTTCTTC.

V usage is TRBV7-9 and J usage is TRBJ2-5; the D is unclear. Germline loops: CDR1 SEHNR, CDR2 FQNEAQ (reference sequence). There are 13 residues in the CDR3. The germline V and J ends were trimmed by 3 bases and 3 bases, with 8 bases remaining between them. This chain's CDR3 is CASSLRSEETQYF. CDR3 coding DNA: TGTGCCAGCAGCTTGAGGTCAGAAGAGACCCAGTACTTC.

This chain connects TRBV11-2 to TRBJ2-3, with 7 bases that match TRBD2. Trimming cost V 1 base and J 6 bases; bases outside gene matches: 7. Germline assignment: CDR1 SGHAT and CDR2 FQNNGV. There are 15 residues in the CDR3. CDR3 protein: CASSLGVLGGDTQYF. The CDR3 bases are TGTGCCAGCAGCTTAGGGGTCCTCGGGGGGGATACGCAGTATTTT.

This clone has only one observation. This chain connects TRBV5-1 to TRBJ2-3; no firm D call. The V gene lost 4 bases and the J gene lost 0 bases, with 12 bases spanning the gap. The CDR3 extends over 15 amino acids. Germline assignment: CDR1 SGHRS and CDR2 YFSETQ. The CDR3 spells CASSPGKTSTDTQYF. CDR3 bases: TGCGCCAGCAGCCCCGGCAAGACTAGCACAGATACGCAGTATTTT.

The chain employs TRBV19 and TRBJ2-2, with a tentative D call TRBD2 (6 bases). The CDR3 is 16 residues long. Trimming left V 3 bases short and J 0 bases short, with 11 bases between. Germline CDR1 is LNHDA and CDR2 is SQIVND (reference sequence). CDR3 nucleotides: TGTGCCAGTAGTATGGCGGGAAAACCGAACACCGGGGAGCTGTTTTTT. It codes for CASSMAGKPNTGELFF.

The gene calls are TRBV2 and TRBJ1-5; TRBD1 agrees at 8 bases. The CDR3 has 14 amino acids. Germline V gene sequence: CDR1 SNHLY, CDR2 FYNNEI. V was clipped by 2 bases and J by 10 bases; unmatched bases: 7. The CDR3 sequence: CASSETGQGGPQHF. The CDR3, as DNA: TGTGCCAGCAGTGAAACTGGACAGGGAGGTCCCCAGCATTTT.